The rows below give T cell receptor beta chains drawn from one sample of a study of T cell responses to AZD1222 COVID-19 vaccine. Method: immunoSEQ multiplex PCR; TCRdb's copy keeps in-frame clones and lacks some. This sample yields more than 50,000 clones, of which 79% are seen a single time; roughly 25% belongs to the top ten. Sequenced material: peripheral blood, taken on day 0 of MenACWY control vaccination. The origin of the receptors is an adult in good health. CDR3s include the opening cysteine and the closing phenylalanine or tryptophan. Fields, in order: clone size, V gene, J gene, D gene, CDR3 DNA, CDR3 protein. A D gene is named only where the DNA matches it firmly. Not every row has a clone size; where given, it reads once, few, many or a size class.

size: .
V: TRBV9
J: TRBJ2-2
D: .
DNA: TGTGCCAGCAGCGTAGGAACGAACACCGGGGAGCTGTTTTTT
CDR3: CASSVGTNTGELFF

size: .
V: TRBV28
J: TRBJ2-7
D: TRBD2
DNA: TGTGCCAGCAGGACTAGCGGGAGGGCCTTCCACGAGCAGTACTTC
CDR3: CASRTSGRAFHEQYF

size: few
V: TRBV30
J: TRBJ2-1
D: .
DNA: TGTGCCTGGAGTAATCGGGGAACGGGCTCCTACAATGAGCAGTTCTTC
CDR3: CAWSNRGTGSYNEQFF

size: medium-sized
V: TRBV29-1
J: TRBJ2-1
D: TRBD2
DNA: TGCATCCGCCTAGCGGGGCAATCGAGTGGTGAGCAGTTCTTC
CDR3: CIRLAGQSSGEQFF

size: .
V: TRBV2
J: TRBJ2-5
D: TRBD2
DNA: TGTGCCAGCAGTCAGGATAGCGGGAGGCGAGAGACCCAGTACTTC
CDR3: CASSQDSGRRETQYF

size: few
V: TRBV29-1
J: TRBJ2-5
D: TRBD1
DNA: TGCAGCGTCGCCGGGACAGCGGAGACCCAGTACTTC
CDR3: CSVAGTAETQYF

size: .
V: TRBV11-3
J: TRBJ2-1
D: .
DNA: TGTGCCAGCAGCTCAGGGCCAAACAATGAGCAGTTCTTC
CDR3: CASSSGPNNEQFF

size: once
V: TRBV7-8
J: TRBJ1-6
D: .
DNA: TGTGCCAGCAGCTTTGATGACGGGGGGCAGGGTTCACCCCTCCACTTT
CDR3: CASSFDDGGQGSPLHF

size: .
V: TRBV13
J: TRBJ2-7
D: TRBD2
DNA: TGTGCCAGCAGCTCGAATGCGGGGGGGCCCTACGAGCAGTACTTC
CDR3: CASSSNAGGPYEQYF

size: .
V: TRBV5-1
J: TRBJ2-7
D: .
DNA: TGCGCCAGCAGCTTGGACAGGGAGACCTACGAGCAGTACTTC
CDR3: CASSLDRETYEQYF

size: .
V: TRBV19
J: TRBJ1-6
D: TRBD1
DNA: TGTGCCAGTAGCGATACAGGGGCATCTTGGAATTCACCCCTCCACTTT
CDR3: CASSDTGASWNSPLHF

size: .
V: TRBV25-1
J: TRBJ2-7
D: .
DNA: TGTGCCAGCAGTGCGGGTGAAAACGAGCAGTACTTC
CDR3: CASSAGENEQYF

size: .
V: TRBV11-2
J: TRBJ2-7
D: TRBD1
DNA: TGTGCCAGCAGCCAGGGACAGAACTACGAGCAGTACTTC
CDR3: CASSQGQNYEQYF

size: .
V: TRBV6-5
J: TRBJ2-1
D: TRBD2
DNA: TGTGCCAGCAGCCTTTCTAGCGGGAGGGTCAATGAGCAGTTCTTC
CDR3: CASSLSSGRVNEQFF

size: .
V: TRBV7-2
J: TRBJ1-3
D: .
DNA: TGTGCCAGCAGCACCCGGACGTACTCCTCTGGAAACACCATATATTTT
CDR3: CASSTRTYSSGNTIYF

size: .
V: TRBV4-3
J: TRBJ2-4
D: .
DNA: TGCGCCAGCAGCCAAGACAGGGGAAACATTCAGTACTTC
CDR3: CASSQDRGNIQYF

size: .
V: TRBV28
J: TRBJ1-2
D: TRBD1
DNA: TGTGCCAGCAGTTTCCACGGATTCGGGACAGGGGGCTATGGCTACACCTTC
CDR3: CASSFHGFGTGGYGYTF

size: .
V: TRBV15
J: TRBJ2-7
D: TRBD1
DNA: TGTGCCACCAGCAGAGATCAAGCGACAGGGGGCAACGAGCAGTACTTC
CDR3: CATSRDQATGGNEQYF

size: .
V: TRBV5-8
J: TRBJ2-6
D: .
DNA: TGTGCCAGCAGCTTGGTTCGGCTAGCGTGGGGGGCCAACGTCCTGACTTTC
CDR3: CASSLVRLAWGANVLTF

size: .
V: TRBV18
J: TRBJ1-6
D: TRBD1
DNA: TGTGCCAGCTCCCCGGGACAGCATTATAATTCACCCCTCCACTTT
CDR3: CASSPGQHYNSPLHF

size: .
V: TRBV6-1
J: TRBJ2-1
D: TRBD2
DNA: TGTGCCAGCAGTGAAGAGGGACAGGGACTAGCGGGGGGGTACAATGAGCAGTTCTTC
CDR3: CASSEEGQGLAGGYNEQFF

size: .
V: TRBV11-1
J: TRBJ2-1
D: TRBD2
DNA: TGTGCCAGCAGCGTCCGCGGGGGGAGCTACAATGAGCAGTTCTTC
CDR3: CASSVRGGSYNEQFF

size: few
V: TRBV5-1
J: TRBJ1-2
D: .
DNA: TGCGCCAGCAGCGTTGGATGGAGGACTAGGGCCACGGGTTATGGCTACACCTTC
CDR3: CASSVGWRTRATGYGYTF

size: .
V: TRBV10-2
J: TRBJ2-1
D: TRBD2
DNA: TGCGCCAGCAGCAGGACTAGCGGGCCCGGGAATGAGCAGTTCTTC
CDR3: CASSRTSGPGNEQFF

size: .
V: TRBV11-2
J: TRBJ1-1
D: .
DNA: TGTGCCAGCAGCTTCCAAATGAACACTGAAGCTTTCTTT
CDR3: CASSFQMNTEAFF

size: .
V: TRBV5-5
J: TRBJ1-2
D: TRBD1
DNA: TGTGCCAGCAGCTGGACAGGGGGAAATGGCTACACCTTC
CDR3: CASSWTGGNGYTF

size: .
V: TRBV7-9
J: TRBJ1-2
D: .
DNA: TGTGCCAGCAGCTTGGACAACGCTAACTATGGCTACACCTTC
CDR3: CASSLDNANYGYTF

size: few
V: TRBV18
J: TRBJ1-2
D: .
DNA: TGTGCCAGCTCGCCTGGGGGATCCTATGGCTACACCTTC
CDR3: CASSPGGSYGYTF

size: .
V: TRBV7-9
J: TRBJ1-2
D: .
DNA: TGTGCCAGCAGCAGGCCGGGGGCACATGGCTACACCTTC
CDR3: CASSRPGAHGYTF

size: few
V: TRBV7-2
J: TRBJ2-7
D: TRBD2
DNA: TGTGCCAGCAGCCGCGGGGGGGCCCTCTACGAGCAGTACTTC
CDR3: CASSRGGALYEQYF

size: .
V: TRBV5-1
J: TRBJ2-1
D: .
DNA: TGCGCCAGCCGCGGGGGCCCCTCTGGGAATGAGCAGTTCTTC
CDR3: CASRGGPSGNEQFF

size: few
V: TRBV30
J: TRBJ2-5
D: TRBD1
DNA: TGTGCCTGGAGTGCCGGACAGGGTCGATCAGAGACCCAGTACTTC
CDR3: CAWSAGQGRSETQYF

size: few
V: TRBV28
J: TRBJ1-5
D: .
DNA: TGTGCCAGCAGTCCACTACAATCAGGGCCCCAGCATTTT
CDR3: CASSPLQSGPQHF

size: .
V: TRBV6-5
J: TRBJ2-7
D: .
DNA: TGTGCCAGCGAAGGGAAGATTCCCTACGAGCAGTACTTC
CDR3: CASEGKIPYEQYF

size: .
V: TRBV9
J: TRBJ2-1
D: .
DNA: TGTGCCAGCAGCGTAACGGTGGACAATGAGCAGTTCTTC
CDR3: CASSVTVDNEQFF

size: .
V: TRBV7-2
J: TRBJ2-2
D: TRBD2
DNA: TGTGCCAGCAGCTTGACTAGCGGGGGGGCCTCGGACACCGGGGAGCTGTTTTTT
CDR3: CASSLTSGGASDTGELFF

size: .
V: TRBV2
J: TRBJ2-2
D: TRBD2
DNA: TGTGCCAGCAGTGGGTCCCACATAGCGGGAGAACCCGGGGAGCTGTTTTTT
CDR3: CASSGSHIAGEPGELFF

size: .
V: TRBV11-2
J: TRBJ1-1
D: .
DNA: TGTGCCAGCAGCTCACTTAAGGGTGAAGCTTTCTTT
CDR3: CASSSLKGEAFF

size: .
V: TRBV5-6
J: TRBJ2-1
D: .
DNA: TGTGCCAGTACCTATAACTACAATGAGCAGTTCTTC
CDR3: CASTYNYNEQFF

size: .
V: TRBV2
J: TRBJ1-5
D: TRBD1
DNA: TGTGCCAGCAACTTACAGGGGTTGTATCAGCCCCAGCATTTT
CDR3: CASNLQGLYQPQHF

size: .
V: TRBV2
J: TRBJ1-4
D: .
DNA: TGTGCCAGCAGTGAAGGGACAGAAGTGAGAAAACTGTTTTTT
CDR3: CASSEGTEVRKLFF

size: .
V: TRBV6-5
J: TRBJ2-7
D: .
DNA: TGTGCCAGCAGGACGGCCGCCTACGAGCAGTACTTC
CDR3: CASRTAAYEQYF

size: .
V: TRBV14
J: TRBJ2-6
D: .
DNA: TGTGCCAGCAGCGCCGGGATCAGGGCGTCTGGGGCCAACGTCCTGACTTTC
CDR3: CASSAGIRASGANVLTF

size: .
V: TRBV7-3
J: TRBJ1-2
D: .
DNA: TGTGCCAGCAGCTTAACAGGGGCGACCGGCTACACCTTC
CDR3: CASSLTGATGYTF

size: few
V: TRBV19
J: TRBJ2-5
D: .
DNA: TGTGCCAGTAAAAGCCCCGCGGAGGGGGAGACCCAGTACTTC
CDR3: CASKSPAEGETQYF

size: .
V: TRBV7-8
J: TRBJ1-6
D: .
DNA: TGTGCCAGCAGCCCACCAGGGTGGCATAATTCACCCCTCCACTTT
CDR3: CASSPPGWHNSPLHF

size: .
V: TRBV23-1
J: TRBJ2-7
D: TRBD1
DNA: TGCGCCAGCAGTCAATCCTGGACAGGGGGCTACGAGCAGTACTTC
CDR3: CASSQSWTGGYEQYF

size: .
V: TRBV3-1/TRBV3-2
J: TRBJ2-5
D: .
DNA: TGTGCCAGCAGCCAAGATCTCCTAGAGGGGAAGACCCAGTACTTC
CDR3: CASSQDLLEGKTQYF

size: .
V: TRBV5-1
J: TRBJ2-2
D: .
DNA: TGCGCCAGCAGCTTGACCGGGCCCGGGGACACCGGGGAGCTGTTTTTT
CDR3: CASSLTGPGDTGELFF

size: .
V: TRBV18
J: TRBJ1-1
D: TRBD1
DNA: TGTGCCAGCTCACCACAATCGGGACAGACCAACACTGAAGCTTTCTTT
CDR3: CASSPQSGQTNTEAFF

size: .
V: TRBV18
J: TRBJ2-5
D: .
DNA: TGTGCCAGCTCACCGAGACAAGAGACCCAGTACTTC
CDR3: CASSPRQETQYF

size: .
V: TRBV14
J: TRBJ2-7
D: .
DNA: TGTGCCAGCAGCCAGCTCGGGCCCTACGAGCAGTACTTC
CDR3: CASSQLGPYEQYF

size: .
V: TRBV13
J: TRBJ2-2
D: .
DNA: TGTGCCAGCAGCTTAGGAGGAATTTGGAACACCGGGGAGCTGTTTTTT
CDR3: CASSLGGIWNTGELFF

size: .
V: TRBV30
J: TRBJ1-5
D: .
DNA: TGTGCCTGGAGTGCTTCTAGCAATCAGCCCCAGCATTTT
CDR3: CAWSASSNQPQHF